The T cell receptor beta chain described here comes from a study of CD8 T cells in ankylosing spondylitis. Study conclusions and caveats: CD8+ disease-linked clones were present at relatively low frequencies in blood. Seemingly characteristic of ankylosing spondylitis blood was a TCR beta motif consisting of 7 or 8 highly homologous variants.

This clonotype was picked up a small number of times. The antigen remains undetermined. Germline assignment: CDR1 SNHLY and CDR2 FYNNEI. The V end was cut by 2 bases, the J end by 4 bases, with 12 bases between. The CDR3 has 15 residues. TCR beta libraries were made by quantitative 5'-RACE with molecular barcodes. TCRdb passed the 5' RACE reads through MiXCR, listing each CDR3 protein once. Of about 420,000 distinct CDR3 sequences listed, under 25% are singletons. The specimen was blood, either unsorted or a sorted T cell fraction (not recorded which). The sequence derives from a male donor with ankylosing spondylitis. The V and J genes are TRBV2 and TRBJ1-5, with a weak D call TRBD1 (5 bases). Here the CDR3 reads CASSESARENQPQHF. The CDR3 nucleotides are TGTGCCAGCAGTGAATCAGCCAGGGAGAATCAGCCCCAGCATTTT.